This T cell receptor (beta chain) was obtained from a study of blood T cell repertoires in COVID-19. The CDR3 consists of 19 residues. V shed 4 bases and J 0 bases; nucleotides not matched to a gene: 12. CDR1 LNHDA and CDR2 SQIVND come from the germline V gene (reference sequence). Original processing methods: Amplifying reference gene primers gave estimates of nucleated cell counts. Here immunoSEQ multiplex PCR was the method, and the copy in TCRdb shows in-frame clones only, minus some. V and J calls and clone size follow that table, whereas D and trimming were derived from the DNA. The repertoire holds about 70,000 clones, with roughly 80% as singletons.

This clonotype originated in a woman older than 75 with acute or convalescent COVID-19. The gene calls are TRBV19 and TRBJ2-1; 10 nucleotides agree with TRBD1. The specimen was peripheral blood. CDR3 sequence: CASSTFRGQGKSSYNEQFF. The CDR3, as DNA: TGTGCCAGTAGTACCTTCAGGGGACAGGGGAAGAGCTCCTACAATGAGCAGTTCTTC.